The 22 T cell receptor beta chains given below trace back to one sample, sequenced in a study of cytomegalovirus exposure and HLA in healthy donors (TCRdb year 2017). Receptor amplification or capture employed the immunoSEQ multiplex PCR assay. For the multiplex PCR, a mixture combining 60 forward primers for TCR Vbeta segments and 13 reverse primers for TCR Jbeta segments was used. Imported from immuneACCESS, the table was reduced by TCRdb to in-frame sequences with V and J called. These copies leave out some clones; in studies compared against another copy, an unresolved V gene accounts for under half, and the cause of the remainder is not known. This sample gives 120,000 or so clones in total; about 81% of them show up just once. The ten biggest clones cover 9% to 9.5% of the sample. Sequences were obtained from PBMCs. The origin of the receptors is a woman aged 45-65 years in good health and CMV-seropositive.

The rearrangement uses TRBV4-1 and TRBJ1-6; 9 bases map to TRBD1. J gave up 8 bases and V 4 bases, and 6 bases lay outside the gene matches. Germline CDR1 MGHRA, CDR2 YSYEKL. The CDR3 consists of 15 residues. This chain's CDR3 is CASSRQTGGDSPLHF. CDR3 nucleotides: TGCGCCAGCAGCCGACAAACAGGGGGCGATTCACCCCTCCACTTT.

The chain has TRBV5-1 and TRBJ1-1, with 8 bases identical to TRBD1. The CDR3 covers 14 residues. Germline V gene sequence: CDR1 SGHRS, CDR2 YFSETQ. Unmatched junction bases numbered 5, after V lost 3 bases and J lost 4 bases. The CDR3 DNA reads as TGCGCCAGCAGCTGGGCAGGGGGCGGCACTGAAGCTTTCTTT. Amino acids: CASSWAGGGTEAFF.

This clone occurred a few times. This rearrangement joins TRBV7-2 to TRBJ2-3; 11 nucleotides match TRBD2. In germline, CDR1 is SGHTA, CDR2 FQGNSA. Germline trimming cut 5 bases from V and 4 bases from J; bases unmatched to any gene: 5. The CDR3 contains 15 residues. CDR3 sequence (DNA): TGTGCCAGCAGCCGTACTAGCGGGAGCGCAGATACGCAGTATTTT. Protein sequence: CASSRTSGSADTQYF.

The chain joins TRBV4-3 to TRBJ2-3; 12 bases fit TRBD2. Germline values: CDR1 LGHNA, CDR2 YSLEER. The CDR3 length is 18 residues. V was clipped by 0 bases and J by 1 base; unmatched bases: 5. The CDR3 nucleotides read TGCGCCAGCAGCCAAGAACCGACTAGCGGGGGTCGCACAGATACGCAGTATTTT. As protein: CASSQEPTSGGRTDTQYF.

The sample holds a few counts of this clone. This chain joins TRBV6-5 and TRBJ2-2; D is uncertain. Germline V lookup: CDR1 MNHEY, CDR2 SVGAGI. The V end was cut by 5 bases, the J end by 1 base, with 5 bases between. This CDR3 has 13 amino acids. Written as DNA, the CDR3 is TGTGCCAGCAGTAAGCTGAACACCGGGGAGCTGTTTTTT. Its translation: CASSKLNTGELFF.

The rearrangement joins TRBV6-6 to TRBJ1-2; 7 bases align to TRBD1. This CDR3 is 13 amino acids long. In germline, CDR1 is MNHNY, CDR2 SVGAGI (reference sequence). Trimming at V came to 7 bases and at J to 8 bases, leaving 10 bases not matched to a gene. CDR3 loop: CASISRTGGGYTF. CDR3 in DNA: TGTGCCAGCATCTCCCGGACAGGAGGAGGCTACACCTTC.

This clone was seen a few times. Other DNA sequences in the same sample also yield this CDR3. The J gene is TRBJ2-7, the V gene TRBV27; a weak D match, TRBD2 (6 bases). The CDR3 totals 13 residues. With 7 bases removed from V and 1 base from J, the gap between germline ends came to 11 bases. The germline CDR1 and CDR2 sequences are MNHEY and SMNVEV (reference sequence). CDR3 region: CASMGGASYEQYF. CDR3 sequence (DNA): TGTGCCAGCATGGGCGGGGCTTCCTACGAGCAGTACTTC.

CDR3 nucleotides: TGTGCCTGGACCCTAGCGGGGGGGCGACTTAAAGAGACCCAGTACTTC. Residues: CAWTLAGGRLKETQYF. The J gene is TRBJ2-5, the V gene TRBV30, with 12 positions matching TRBD2. Germline V gene data show CDR1 as GTSNPN and CDR2 as SVGIG (reference sequence). V was pared by 4 bases and J by 3 bases, with 9 bases of the junction left unmatched. This CDR3 contains 16 residues.

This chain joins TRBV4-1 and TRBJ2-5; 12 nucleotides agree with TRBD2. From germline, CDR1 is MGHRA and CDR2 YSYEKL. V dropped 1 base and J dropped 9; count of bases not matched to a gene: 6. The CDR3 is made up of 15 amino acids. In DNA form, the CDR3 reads TGCGCCAGCAGCCAAGGACTAGCGGGGGCCGGGGCCCAGTACTTC. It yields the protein CASSQGLAGAGAQYF.

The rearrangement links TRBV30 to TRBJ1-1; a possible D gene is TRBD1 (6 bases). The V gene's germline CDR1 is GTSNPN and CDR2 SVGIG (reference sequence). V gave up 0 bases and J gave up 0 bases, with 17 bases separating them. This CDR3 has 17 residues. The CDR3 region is CAWSVSGGPPMNTEAFF. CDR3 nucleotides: TGTGCCTGGAGTGTATCCGGGGGGCCCCCCATGAACACTGAAGCTTTCTTT.

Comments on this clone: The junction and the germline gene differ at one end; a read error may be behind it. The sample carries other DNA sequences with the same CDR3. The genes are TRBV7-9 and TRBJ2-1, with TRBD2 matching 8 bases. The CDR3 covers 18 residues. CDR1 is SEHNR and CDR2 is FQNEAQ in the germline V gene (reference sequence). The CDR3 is CASSLALSSAGEHNEQFF. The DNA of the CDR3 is TGCGCCAGCAGCTTAGCCCTATCGTCAGCGGGAGAGCACAATGAGCAGTTCTTC.

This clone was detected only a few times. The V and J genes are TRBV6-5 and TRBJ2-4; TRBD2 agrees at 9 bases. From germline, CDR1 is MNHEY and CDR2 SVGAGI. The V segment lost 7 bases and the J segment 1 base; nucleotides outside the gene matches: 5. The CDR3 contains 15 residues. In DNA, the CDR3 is TGTGCCAGCAACGAGGCGGGAGGGGCCAAAAACATTCAGTACTTC. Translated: CASNEAGGAKNIQYF.

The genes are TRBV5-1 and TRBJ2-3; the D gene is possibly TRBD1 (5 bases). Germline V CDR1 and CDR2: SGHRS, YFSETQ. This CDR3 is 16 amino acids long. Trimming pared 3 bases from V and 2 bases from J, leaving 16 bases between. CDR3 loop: CASSWTSGSYTDTQYF. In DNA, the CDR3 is TGCGCCAGCAGCTGGACCTCAGGGTCCTACACAGATACGCAGTATTTT. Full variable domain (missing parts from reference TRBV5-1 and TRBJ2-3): KAGVTQTPRYLIKTRGQQVTLSCSPISGHRSVSWYQQTPGQGLQFLFEYFSETQRNKGNFPGRFSGRQFSNSRSEMNVSTLELGDSALYLCASSWTSGSYTDTQYFGPGTRLTVL.

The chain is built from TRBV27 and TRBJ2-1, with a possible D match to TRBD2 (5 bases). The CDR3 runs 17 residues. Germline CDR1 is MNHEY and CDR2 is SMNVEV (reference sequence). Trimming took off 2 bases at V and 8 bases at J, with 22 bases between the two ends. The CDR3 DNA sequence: TGTGCCAGCAGTTTAAGTGTTGGGTGGGAGACGGACGATGAGCAGTTCTTC. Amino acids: CASSLSVGWETDDEQFF.

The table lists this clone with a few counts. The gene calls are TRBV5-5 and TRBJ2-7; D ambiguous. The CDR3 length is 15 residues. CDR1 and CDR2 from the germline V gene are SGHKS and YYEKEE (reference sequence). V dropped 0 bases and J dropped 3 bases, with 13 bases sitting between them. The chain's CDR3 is CASSLARVPNYEQYF. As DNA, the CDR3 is TGTGCCAGCAGCTTGGCCCGGGTTCCTAACTACGAGCAGTACTTC.

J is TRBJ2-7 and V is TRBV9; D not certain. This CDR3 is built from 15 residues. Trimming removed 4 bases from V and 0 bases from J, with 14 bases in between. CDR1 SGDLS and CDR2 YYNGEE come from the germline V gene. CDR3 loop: CASSRSRSDSYEQYF. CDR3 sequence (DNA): TGTGCCAGCAGCCGTAGTAGAAGCGACTCCTACGAGCAGTACTTC.

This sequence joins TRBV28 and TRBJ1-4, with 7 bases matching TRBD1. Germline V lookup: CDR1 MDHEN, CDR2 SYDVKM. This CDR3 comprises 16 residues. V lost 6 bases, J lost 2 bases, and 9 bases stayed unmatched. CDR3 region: CASRPPGTATNEKLFF. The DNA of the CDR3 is TGTGCCAGCAGGCCCCCCGGGACAGCTACTAATGAAAAACTGTTTTTT. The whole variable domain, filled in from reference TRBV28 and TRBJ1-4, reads DVKVTQSSRYLVKRTGEKVFLECVQDMDHENMFWYRQDPGLGLRLIYFSYDVKMKEKGDIPEGYSVSREKKERFSLILESASTNQTSMYLCASRPPGTATNEKLFFGSGTQLSVL.

Written as DNA, the CDR3 is TGTGCCAGCAGTCGACAGGGGGAGAACTATGGCTACACCTTC. Its translation: CASSRQGENYGYTF. The V and J genes are TRBV6-5 and TRBJ1-2, with 9 bases lining up with TRBD1. Germline V gene lookup returns CDR1 MNHEY and CDR2 SVGAGI. V was clipped by 5 bases and J by 2 bases; unmatched bases: 3. CDR3 length equals 14 residues.

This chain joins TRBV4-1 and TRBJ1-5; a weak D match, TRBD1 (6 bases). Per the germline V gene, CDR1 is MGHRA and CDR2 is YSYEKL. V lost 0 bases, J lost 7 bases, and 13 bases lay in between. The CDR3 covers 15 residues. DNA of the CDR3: TGCGCCAGCAGCCAAGAGGACAGCTCGGGACAGCCCCAGCATTTT. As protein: CASSQEDSSGQPQHF.

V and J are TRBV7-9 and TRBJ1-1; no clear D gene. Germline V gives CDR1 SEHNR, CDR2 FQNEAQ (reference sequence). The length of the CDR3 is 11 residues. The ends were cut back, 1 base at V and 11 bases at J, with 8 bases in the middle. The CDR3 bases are TGTGCCAGCAGCTTAGTAGATGGTGCTTTCTTT. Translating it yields CASSLVDGAFF.

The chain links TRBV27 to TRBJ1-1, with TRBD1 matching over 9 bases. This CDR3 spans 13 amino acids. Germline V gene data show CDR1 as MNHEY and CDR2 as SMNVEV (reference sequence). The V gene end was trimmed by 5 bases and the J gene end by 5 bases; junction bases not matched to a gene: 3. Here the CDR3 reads CASSDRGGTEAFF. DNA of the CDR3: TGTGCCAGCAGTGACAGGGGGGGGACTGAAGCTTTCTTT.

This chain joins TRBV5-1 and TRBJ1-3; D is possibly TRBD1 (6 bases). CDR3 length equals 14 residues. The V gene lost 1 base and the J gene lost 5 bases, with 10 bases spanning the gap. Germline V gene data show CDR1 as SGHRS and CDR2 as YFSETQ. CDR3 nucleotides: TGCGCCAGCAGCTTGACAGGGAGTCGAAACACCATATATTTT. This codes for CASSLTGSRNTIYF.